This T cell receptor beta chain was observed in a study of blood T cell repertoires in COVID-19. Study-level information: The analysed material was cDNA or gDNA that came from T cells, B-cell-depleted T cells, or PBMCs.

How the authors handled the data: By means of reference gene primer amplification, nucleated cell counts were estimated. Profiling relied on immunoSEQ multiplex PCR, and the TCRdb table lists in-frame clones only, not all of them. V and J calls plus clone size are reproduced from that table; the DNA served to infer D and trimming. The sample records 220,000 or so clones, 80% to 85% being singletons. Germline V CDR1 and CDR2: MNHEY, SVGAGI. V dropped 10 bases and J dropped 6; count of bases not matched to a gene: 1. The CDR3 runs to 12 residues. The sample consisted of peripheral blood. This TCR came from a woman aged 55-69 years with acute or convalescent COVID-19. The chain uses TRBV6-5 and TRBJ2-2; TRBD2 matches 11 bases. The CDR3, as DNA: TGTGCCACGGGACTAGCGGCCGGGGAGCTGTTTTTT. Amino acids: CATGLAAGELFF.